This T cell receptor (beta chain) comes out of a study of blood T cell repertoires in COVID-19. Study at large: Samples representing acute and convalescent COVID-19 were sourced from the United States, Italy and Spain. Sources were T cells, B-cell-depleted T cells, or PBMCs; the material itself was cDNA or gDNA.

Authors' processing steps: Counts of nucleated cells, estimated from reference gene primer amplification, were obtained. The assay was immunoSEQ multiplex PCR, and TCRdb's table has in-frame clones only and misses some. Clone size and V and J calls were adopted from that table, with D and trimming inferred from the DNA. The table includes roughly 80,000 clones, around 69% detected once. The CDR3 sequence is 15 residues long. V gave up 3 bases and J gave up 6 bases; unmatched junction bases: 8. CDR1 is SGHRS and CDR2 is YFSETQ in the germline V gene. Sample: peripheral blood. The TCR comes from a man in his 70s with active or convalescent COVID-19. The rearrangement links TRBV5-1 to TRBJ2-3, with TRBD1 identical over 9 bases. Here the CDR3 DNA reads TGCGCCAGCAGCTGGGACAGGGAGGGGGCGGATACGCAGTATTTT. It translates to CASSWDREGADTQYF.